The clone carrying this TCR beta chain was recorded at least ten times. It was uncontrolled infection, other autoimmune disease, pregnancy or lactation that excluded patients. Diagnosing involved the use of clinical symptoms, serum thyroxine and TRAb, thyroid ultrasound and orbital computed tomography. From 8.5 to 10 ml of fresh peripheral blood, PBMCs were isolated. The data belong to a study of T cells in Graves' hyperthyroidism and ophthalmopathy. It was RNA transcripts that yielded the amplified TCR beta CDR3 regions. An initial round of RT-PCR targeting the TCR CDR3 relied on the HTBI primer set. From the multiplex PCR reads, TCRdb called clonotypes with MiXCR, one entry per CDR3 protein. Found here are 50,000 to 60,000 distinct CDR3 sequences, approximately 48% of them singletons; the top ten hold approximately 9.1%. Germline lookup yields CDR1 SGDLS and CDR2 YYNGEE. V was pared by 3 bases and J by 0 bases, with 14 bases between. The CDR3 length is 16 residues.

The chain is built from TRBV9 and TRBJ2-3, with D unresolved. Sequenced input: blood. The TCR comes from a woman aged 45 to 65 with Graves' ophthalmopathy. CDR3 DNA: TGTGCCAGCAGCGACTCCTCAGGTGCTAGCACAGATACGCAGTATTTT. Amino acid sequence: CASSDSSGASTDTQYF.